These T cell receptor beta chains were read from a single sample in a study of T cell responses to AZD1222 COVID-19 vaccine. TCRdb's copy holds only in-frame clones and misses some; the assay was immunoSEQ multiplex PCR. The data contain more than 85,000 clones, nearly 90% of them singletons. The material was peripheral blood, obtained on day 0 of MenACWY control vaccination. The source is an adult in good health. Each CDR3 is given with its conserved first and last residue. The D gene is left open where the match is weak. Some rows have no size entry. The others give once, few or many, or a class for an expanded clone.

CDR3 DNA,CDR3 protein,V gene,D gene,clone size,J gene
TGTGCCACCAGTGGTGCGGGCGCCTATCAGCCCCAGCATTTT,CATSGAGAYQPQHF,TRBV24-1,-,-,TRBJ1-5
TGCGCCAGCAGCCAAGTGACGGGACTGTTCTACGAGCAGTACTTC,CASSQVTGLFYEQYF,TRBV4-1,-,-,TRBJ2-7
TGTGCCACCAGCAGTACAGGGGTTTGGGGAAGCGCTTTCTTT,CATSSTGVWGSAFF,TRBV15,TRBD1,-,TRBJ1-1
TGTGCCAGCAGCGTAGGGGCCGGCCAGCCCCAGCATTTT,CASSVGAGQPQHF,TRBV9,-,-,TRBJ1-5
TGTGCCAGCAGCTTTAGCTTGCGGGAAAATGAGCAGTTCTTC,CASSFSLRENEQFF,TRBV11-3,-,-,TRBJ2-1
TGTGCCAGCATGGACCGAGGAGGCTACACCTTC,CASMDRGGYTF,TRBV7-9,-,once,TRBJ1-2
TGTGCCAGCTCATGGGGATCCTACAATGAGCAGTTCTTC,CASSWGSYNEQFF,TRBV19,-,-,TRBJ2-1
TGTGCCAGCACCCATGGGTTGGGGGGTACTGAAGCTTTCTTT,CASTHGLGGTEAFF,TRBV7-6,-,-,TRBJ1-1
TGCGCCAGCAGCCCGGCACAGGGGGCGAATGAAAAACTGTTTTTT,CASSPAQGANEKLFF,TRBV4-1,TRBD1,-,TRBJ1-4
TGTGCCAGCAGTGACCCCTCGGGGGGCCCGAGTATTTACGAGCAGTACTTC,CASSDPSGGPSIYEQYF,TRBV6-4,-,-,TRBJ2-7
TGTGCCAGTAGTACACCAGGAGACAGTGAAGAGACCCAGTACTTC,CASSTPGDSEETQYF,TRBV19,-,-,TRBJ2-5
TGTGCCAGCACCGGGACGGACTATTCACCCCTCCACTTT,CASTGTDYSPLHF,TRBV25-1,-,-,TRBJ1-6
TGTGCCAGCAGCTTCCTCGGGGGACAGGGCTACTACGAGCAGTACTTC,CASSFLGGQGYYEQYF,TRBV7-9,TRBD1,-,TRBJ2-7
TGTGCCAGTAGTATCCGGGACAGGGGAACTGAAGCTTTCTTT,CASSIRDRGTEAFF,TRBV19,TRBD1,-,TRBJ1-1
TGTGCCAGCAGCTTAGGCCGGGACAGGGGGGTTAGTGAGCAGTTCTTC,CASSLGRDRGVSEQFF,TRBV11-3,TRBD1,-,TRBJ2-1
TGTGCCAGCTCACCACTACTCGAATCCTACGAGCAGTACTTC,CASSPLLESYEQYF,TRBV18,-,-,TRBJ2-7
TGTGCCAGCAGTCCCGGGACAGTCTACGAGCAGTACTTC,CASSPGTVYEQYF,TRBV27,TRBD1,-,TRBJ2-7
TGCGCCAGCAGCGGGGGACTAGCCATGACAGATACGCAGTATTTT,CASSGGLAMTDTQYF,TRBV5-1,TRBD2,-,TRBJ2-3
TGTGCCAGTAGTATGGAAGGAACCCAAGGTTACGAGCAGTACTTC,CASSMEGTQGYEQYF,TRBV19,-,-,TRBJ2-7
TGTGCCAGCAGCCAAGAAGGGGGGCTAAGGGCCGGCCTAGGGCAGGGGATGAACAATGAGCAGTTCTTC,CASSQEGGLRAGLGQGMNNEQFF,TRBV3-1/TRBV3-2,-,-,TRBJ2-1
TGTGCCAGCAGTGGGACAGGGGCGAACACCGGGGAGCTGTTTTTT,CASSGTGANTGELFF,TRBV2,TRBD1,-,TRBJ2-2
TGTGCCAGCAGCTTAGGATCAAGGGGAGGTAGCAATCAGCCCCAGCATTTT,CASSLGSRGGSNQPQHF,TRBV7-8,-,-,TRBJ1-5
TGTGCCAGCAGCGTAGCAGGGTCCGGGTACGAGCAGTACTTC,CASSVAGSGYEQYF,TRBV9,-,-,TRBJ2-7
TGTGCCAGCAGCGCTACTAGCGGGGGGTCGGAGCAGTTCTTC,CASSATSGGSEQFF,TRBV7-3,TRBD2,-,TRBJ2-1
TGTGCCAGCAGTCCTTCTTACATTCAGTACTTC,CASSPSYIQYF,TRBV12-3/TRBV12-4,-,-,TRBJ2-4
TGCAGCGTTGAAGCCTCAACAGGAACTGAGCAGTTCTTC,CSVEASTGTEQFF,TRBV29-1,-,-,TRBJ2-1
TGTGCCAGCAGTTGGCTCGGGACACATCAGCCCCAGCATTTT,CASSWLGTHQPQHF,TRBV6-2/TRBV6-3,-,-,TRBJ1-5
TGTGCCAGCAGCTTGGGATTAGCGGAGGCCTACGAGCAGTACTTC,CASSLGLAEAYEQYF,TRBV5-4,-,-,TRBJ2-7
TGTGCCAGCAGCCCTGGAGAGGGCGGCTACACCTTC,CASSPGEGGYTF,TRBV7-9,-,-,TRBJ1-2
TGCGCCAGCAGCTTGGCCCCGGGCAGTAACTATGGCTACACCTTC,CASSLAPGSNYGYTF,TRBV5-1,-,-,TRBJ1-2